These 32 T cell receptor beta chains originate from one sample sequenced in a study of cytomegalovirus exposure and HLA in healthy donors. Sequencing used immunoSEQ multiplex PCR; TCRdb keeps in-frame clones, though not all of them. The sample has hundreds of thousands of clones; just over 85% are singletons. What was sequenced was PBMCs. These receptors came from a woman under 30 in good health and CMV-seronegative.

This clone was found once. This rearrangement joins TRBV6-1 to TRBJ2-7; D may be TRBD1 (5 bases). V was cut by 6 bases and J by 6 bases, with 12 bases left in between. Germline V gene data show CDR1 as MNHNS and CDR2 as SASEGT. The CDR3 loop spans 12 amino acids. The CDR3 DNA reads TGTGCCAGCAGCCAACAGGCTTCCGAGCAGTACTTC. Residues: CASSQQASEQYF.

The chain links TRBV28 to TRBJ1-1, with 12 bases fitting TRBD1. Germline V gives CDR1 MDHEN, CDR2 SYDVKM. The CDR3 runs 15 residues. J lost 7 bases, V lost 4 bases, and 7 bases had no gene match. CDR3 DNA: TGTGCCAGCAGTTCCCCCGGGACAGGGGGCTTTGAAGCTTTCTTT. This codes for CASSSPGTGGFEAFF.

V usage is TRBV9 and J usage is TRBJ1-3; D might be TRBD1 (6 bases). This CDR3 has 16 amino acids. Germline V gene sequence: CDR1 SGDLS, CDR2 YYNGEE. The V gene lost 0 bases and the J gene lost 4 bases, with 14 bases spanning the gap. CDR3 DNA sequence: TGTGCCAGCAGCGTAGATTTGGGGGCGCGAGGAAACACCATATATTTT. Its translation is CASSVDLGARGNTIYF. The full variable domain, in which reference TRBV9 and TRBJ1-3 provide the parts outside the CDR3, is DSGVTQTPKHLITATGQRVTLRCSPRSGDLSVYWYQQSLDQGLQFLIQYYNGEERAKGNILERFSAQQFPDLHSELNLSSLELGDSALYFCASSVDLGARGNTIYFGEGSWLTVV.

The chain recombines TRBV25-1 with TRBJ2-1; 13 bases agree with TRBD2. V lost 6 bases and J lost 15; bases outside the gene matches: 8. The CDR3 has 13 residues. CDR1 MGHDK and CDR2 SYGVNS come from the germline V gene. The CDR3 coding sequence is TGTGCCAGCAGAGGACTAGCGGGAGATCATCTGTTCTTC. Translating it yields CASRGLAGDHLFF. Drawing the rest from reference TRBV25-1 and TRBJ2-1, the complete variable domain is EADIYQTPRYLVIGTGKKITLECSQTMGHDKMYWYQQDPGMELHLIHYSYGVNSTEKGDLSSESTVSRIRTEHFPLTLESARPSHTSQYLCASRGLAGDHLFFGPGTRLTVL.

The genes are TRBV6-5 and TRBJ1-3; possible D gene TRBD1, 6 bases. The CDR3 has 13 amino acids. The ends were cut back, 6 bases at V and 5 bases at J, with 11 bases in the middle. Germline-derived CDR1 and CDR2 are MNHEY and SVGAGI. The CDR3 nucleotides are TGTGCCAGCAGCCCTGGACAGAGAAACACCATATATTTT. Translated: CASSPGQRNTIYF.

The genes are TRBV2 and TRBJ1-2, with TRBD1 identical over 7 bases. The CDR3 has 14 residues. Germline V CDR1 and CDR2: SNHLY, FYNNEI. V lost 2 bases and J lost 0; bases outside the gene matches: 0. The CDR3 DNA reads TGTGCCAGCAGTGAACAGGGGGCTAACTATGGCTACACCTTC. Its protein product is CASSEQGANYGYTF. Complete variable domain (other parts from reference TRBV2 and TRBJ1-2): EPEVTQTPSHQVTQMGQEVILRCVPISNHLYFYWYRQILGQKVEFLVSFYNNEISEKSEIFDDQFSVERPDGSNFTLKIRSTKLEDSAMYFCASSEQGANYGYTFGSGTRLTVV.

The chain employs TRBV5-1 and TRBJ1-3; D gene uncertain. There are 15 residues in the CDR3. V was trimmed by 5 bases and J by 0 bases, leaving 12 bases between them. Germline CDR1 reads SGHRS; CDR2 reads YFSETQ. The CDR3 DNA reads TGCGCCAGCAGATACACGGCTAGCTCTGGAAACACCATATATTTT. It specifies CASRYTASSGNTIYF. Supplemented by reference TRBV5-1 and TRBJ1-3, the full variable domain reads KAGVTQTPRYLIKTRGQQVTLSCSPISGHRSVSWYQQTPGQGLQFLFEYFSETQRNKGNFPGRFSGRQFSNSRSEMNVSTLELGDSALYLCASRYTASSGNTIYFGEGSWLTVV.

The gene calls are TRBV15 and TRBJ2-2, with D possibly being TRBD2 (5 bases). V gave up 1 base and J gave up 4 bases, with 10 bases separating them. This CDR3 region has 15 residues. Germline lookup yields CDR1 LNHNV and CDR2 YYDKDF (reference sequence). CDR3 sequence: CATSRGGPFTGELFF. CDR3 bases: TGTGCCACCAGCAGAGGCGGGCCCTTCACCGGGGAGCTGTTTTTT.

CDR3 region: CASNTGGGNTIYF. In nucleotides, the CDR3 is TGTGCCAGCAATACAGGGGGCGGAAACACCATATATTTT. This sequence joins TRBV6-1 and TRBJ1-3, with 9 bases that match TRBD1. This CDR3 is 13 amino acids long. The V gene end was trimmed by 7 bases and the J gene end by 4 bases; junction bases not matched to a gene: 2. CDR1 and CDR2 from the germline V gene are MNHNS and SASEGT.

The rearrangement uses TRBV10-3 and TRBJ1-1; D perhaps matches TRBD1 (5 bases). CDR1 ENHRY and CDR2 SYGVKD come from the germline V gene. V was shortened by 3 bases and J by 1 base, with 6 bases between the two germline ends. CDR3 length: 13 residues. The CDR3 sequence: CAISDQGNTEAFF. Written as DNA, the CDR3 is TGTGCCATCAGTGATCAGGGGAACACTGAAGCTTTCTTT.

CDR3 region: CASGKGGSFYEQYF. DNA of the CDR3: TGTGCCAGCGGCAAAGGAGGCAGTTTCTACGAGCAGTACTTC. This chain connects TRBV25-1 to TRBJ2-7; weak D call: TRBD2 (5 bases). V was trimmed by 8 bases and J by 3 bases, leaving 17 bases between them. Per the germline V gene, CDR1 is MGHDK and CDR2 is SYGVNS. This CDR3 has 14 amino acids.

The CDR3 DNA reads TGCAGCGTTGCGGGACAGGGGATATCTAACTATGGCTACACCTTC. It specifies CSVAGQGISNYGYTF. The chain recombines TRBV29-1 with TRBJ1-2, with 10 bases that match TRBD1. The CDR3 consists of 15 residues. Germline trimming cut 4 bases from V and 0 bases from J; bases unmatched to any gene: 5. Looked up from germline, CDR1 is SQVTM and CDR2 is ANQGSEA.

The chain carries TRBV4-2 and TRBJ1-6; TRBD1 agrees at 8 bases. Germline CDR1 LGHNA, CDR2 YNFKEQ. Unmatched junction bases numbered 8, after V lost 4 bases and J lost 9 bases. The CDR3 has 15 residues. The CDR3 sequence: CASSRSGQEGSPLHF. The DNA of the CDR3 is TGTGCCAGCAGCCGATCGGGACAGGAAGGTTCACCCCTCCACTTT.

This chain uses TRBV5-1 with TRBJ2-7, with 15 bases fitting TRBD2. The CDR3 extends over 16 amino acids. Trimming removed 4 bases from V and 6 bases from J; junction bases left unmatched: 8. Germline CDR1 SGHRS, CDR2 YFSETQ. The DNA for the CDR3 is TGCGCCAGCAGCCTCGGACTAGCGGGAGGGTATGGCGAGCAGTACTTC. This sequence encodes CASSLGLAGGYGEQYF. Using reference TRBV5-1 and TRBJ2-7 for the parts outside the CDR3, the full variable domain is KAGVTQTPRYLIKTRGQQVTLSCSPISGHRSVSWYQQTPGQGLQFLFEYFSETQRNKGNFPGRFSGRQFSNSRSEMNVSTLELGDSALYLCASSLGLAGGYGEQYFGPGTRLTVT.

Many counts were recorded for this clone. V and J are TRBV19 and TRBJ2-7; 9 bases are a match to TRBD2. CDR3 size: 18 residues. Trimming took 2 bases from V and 5 from J; bases not matched to a gene: 16. Germline-derived CDR1 and CDR2 are LNHDA and SQIVND (reference sequence). DNA for the CDR3: TGTGCCAGTAGTATACGACTAGCGGAGAACATTTTTCTCGACGAGCAGTACTTC. Translated, it gives CASSIRLAENIFLDEQYF.

The chain employs TRBV30 and TRBJ2-7; possibly TRBD2 for D (5 bases). Germline CDR1 is GTSNPN and CDR2 is SVGIG (reference sequence). Trimming shortened V by 2 bases and J by 3 bases, and 8 bases separated the two germline ends. This CDR3 is 12 amino acids long. CDR3 loop: CAWSSGDYEQYF. The CDR3 DNA reads TGTGCCTGGAGTTCCGGGGACTACGAGCAGTACTTC. The full variable domain, rest sourced from reference TRBV30 and TRBJ2-7, is SQTIHQWPATLVQPVGSPLSLECTVEGTSNPNLYWYRQAAGRGLQLLFYSVGIGQISSEVPQNLSASRPQDRQFILSSKKLLLSDSGFYLCAWSSGDYEQYFGPGTRLTVT.

CDR3 loop: CASSVATGGDTQYF. CDR3 nucleotides: TGTGCCAGCAGCGTAGCTACGGGGGGAGATACGCAGTATTTT. The chain has TRBV9 and TRBJ2-3, with 7 nucleotides matching TRBD2. With 0 bases clipped from V and 5 bases from J, the junction kept 3 bases outside the gene matches. This CDR3 is built from 14 residues. Germline V gives CDR1 SGDLS, CDR2 YYNGEE.

This chain connects TRBV5-1 to TRBJ1-4; D remains unclear. The CDR3 loop spans 14 amino acids. The V end was cut by 0 bases, the J end by 2 bases, with 5 bases between. Germline lookup yields CDR1 SGHRS and CDR2 YFSETQ. CDR3 DNA: TGCGCCAGCAGCTTGGACAGTACTAATGAAAAACTGTTTTTT. The encoded protein is CASSLDSTNEKLFF.

V usage is TRBV5-6 and J usage is TRBJ2-3, with 9 bases that match TRBD1. V was clipped by 0 bases and J by 1 base; unmatched bases: 6. The CDR3 loop spans 17 amino acids. CDR1 and CDR2 (germline): SGHDT, YYEEEE. Here the CDR3 reads CASSLDTGGPRTDTQYF. Here the CDR3 DNA reads TGTGCCAGCAGCTTGGATACAGGGGGCCCGCGCACAGATACGCAGTATTTT.

The rearrangement joins TRBV19 to TRBJ2-7; TRBD1 matches at 8 bases. J gave up 6 bases and V 5 bases, and 6 bases lay outside the gene matches. Looked up from germline, CDR1 is LNHDA and CDR2 is SQIVND (reference sequence). CDR3 length: 13 amino acids. The CDR3 is CASSPTGGAEQYF. In nucleotides, the CDR3 is TGTGCCAGTAGTCCTACAGGGGGAGCCGAGCAGTACTTC.

The rearrangement joins TRBV5-6 to TRBJ1-2; TRBD1 matches at 7 bases. CDR1 and CDR2 from the germline V gene are SGHDT and YYEEEE. The J segment lost 10 bases and the V segment lost 0 bases, leaving 6 bases of the junction unmatched. This CDR3 spans 13 amino acids. CDR3 in amino acids: CASSLVARGVYTF. The CDR3 coding sequence is TGTGCCAGCAGCTTGGTTGCCAGGGGGGTCTACACCTTC.

This clone was picked up a small number of times. The chain combines TRBV2 with TRBJ1-5; D is possibly TRBD1 (6 bases). CDR3 length: 13 amino acids. Trimming left V 6 bases short and J 3 bases short, with 9 bases between. Germline V lookup: CDR1 SNHLY, CDR2 FYNNEI. As DNA, the CDR3 is TGTGCCAGCAGAGGACAGCTCAATCAGCCCCAGCATTTT. Residues: CASRGQLNQPQHF.

The chain recombines TRBV4-2 with TRBJ2-7; possibly TRBD2 for D (6 bases). Trimming cost V 1 base and J 1 base, with 11 bases left between them. The germline gives CDR1 LGHNA, CDR2 YNFKEQ. The CDR3 loop spans 15 amino acids. The CDR3 loop is CASSQVPSESYEQYF. CDR3 nucleotide sequence: TGTGCCAGCAGCCAAGTCCCTAGCGAGTCCTACGAGCAGTACTTC.

The chain employs TRBV19 and TRBJ1-1, with D uncertain. This CDR3 is 14 amino acids long. CDR1 and CDR2 from the germline V gene are LNHDA and SQIVND (reference sequence). The V gene lost 6 bases and the J gene lost 1 base, with 12 bases spanning the gap. The CDR3 is CASRSAVRNTEAFF. The CDR3 nucleotides read TGTGCCAGTAGATCAGCGGTCAGGAACACTGAAGCTTTCTTT.

The chain couples TRBV28 to TRBJ2-7, with 7 bases that match TRBD1. The CDR3 is 14 residues long. The germline V gene encodes CDR1 MDHEN and CDR2 SYDVKM. The trim removed 7 bases at V and 0 bases at J, leaving 6 bases unmatched. The CDR3 bases are TGTGCCAGCAACAGGGGCGCCAGCTCCTACGAGCAGTACTTC. Amino acid sequence: CASNRGASSYEQYF.

The chain uses TRBV18 and TRBJ1-1; D might be TRBD1 (6 bases). V was cut by 6 bases and J by 1 base, with 21 bases left in between. CDR1 KGHSH and CDR2 LQKENI come from the germline V gene. The CDR3 runs to 17 residues. This chain's CDR3 is CASSPTGPTGANTEAFF. The CDR3 DNA is TGTGCCAGCTCTCCCACCGGACCGACAGGAGCGAACACTGAAGCTTTCTTT.

This clone is a singleton in its sample. The genes are TRBV6-5 and TRBJ1-1, with a possible D match to TRBD1 (5 bases). V was cut by 4 bases and J by 1 base, with 16 bases left in between. CDR1 is MNHEY and CDR2 is SVGAGI in the germline V gene. The CDR3 length is 16 residues. The CDR3 sequence is CASSSPKGLTNTEAFF. DNA of the CDR3: TGTGCCAGCAGTTCTCCGAAGGGACTGACGAACACTGAAGCTTTCTTT.

This clone was seen a handful of times. This chain joins TRBV19 and TRBJ1-2; D remains ambiguous. V was pared by 7 bases and J by 1 base, with 10 bases between. The CDR3 loop spans 13 amino acids. Germline lookup yields CDR1 LNHDA and CDR2 SQIVND (reference sequence). CDR3 nucleotide sequence: TGTGCCAGTACCGACTTCCTTAACTATGGCTACACCTTC. Translation gives CASTDFLNYGYTF.

This sequence joins TRBV21-1 and TRBJ1-6; TRBD1, the table's D call, was not compared with the DNA. TRBV21-1 is designated a pseudogene. The CDR3 has 20 amino acids. The CDR3 region is CASSKERGWPLNSYNSPLHF. The CDR3 DNA sequence: TGTGCCAGCAGCAAAGAAAGGGGGTGGCCCTTAAATTCCTATAATTCACCCCTCCACTTT.

The V and J genes are TRBV19 and TRBJ1-6; 8 bases map to TRBD1. Germline CDR1 LNHDA, CDR2 SQIVND (reference sequence). Unmatched junction bases numbered 4, after V lost 9 bases and J lost 6 bases. The length of the CDR3 is 13 residues. The CDR3 DNA sequence: TGTGCCAGCGGGACAGGCGGTAATTCACCCCTCCACTTT. This codes for CASGTGGNSPLHF.

The CDR3 region has the DNA TGTGCCAGCAGCGAGACTAGCGGGAGTACCTACGAGCAGTACTTC. Protein: CASSETSGSTYEQYF. The chain uses TRBV9 and TRBJ2-7, with TRBD2 matching over 12 bases. With 3 bases clipped from V and 2 bases from J, the junction kept 3 bases outside the gene matches. Looked up from germline, CDR1 is SGDLS and CDR2 is YYNGEE. CDR3 length: 15 residues.

This clone was seen only a few times. The CDR3 nucleotides are TGTGCCAGCAGTCTCTACCCGGGACAGGGGGACGAGCAGTACTTC. This encodes CASSLYPGQGDEQYF. The chain is built from TRBV27 and TRBJ2-7; the match to TRBD1 covers 11 bases. J lost 5 bases, V lost 5 bases, and 8 bases had no gene match. This CDR3 is built from 15 residues. In germline, CDR1 is MNHEY, CDR2 SMNVEV (reference sequence).